These T cell receptor beta chains were read from a single sample in a study of blood T cells in healthy people across ages. TCRdb re-called the 5' RACE reads with MiXCR, one entry per CDR3 protein. The data show 540,000 or so distinct CDR3 sequences, less than 25% seen once. These data are also associated with another study on T cells of mothers and their children.

The sample consisted of blood. The receptors originated from a boy younger than 18 in good health. The CDR3 runs from the conserved cysteine through the conserved F or W. The order of the fields is J gene, V gene, D gene, clone size, CDR3 DNA, CDR3 protein. D genes are given only for firm matches. Size tells how often a clone was seen (once, few, many) or the class of an expanded clone, and some rows leave it out.

>TRBJ2-7|TRBV20-1|TRBD1|few
TGCAGTGCTAGACAGGGGGCGTGGGAGCAGTACTTC
CSARQGAWEQYF
>TRBJ2-2|TRBV20-1|TRBD2|.
TGCAGTGCTAGAGCTAACAGGGGACTAGCGGGGGGGAACACCGGGGAGCTGTTTTTT
CSARANRGLAGGNTGELFF
>TRBJ2-4|TRBV7-2|.|many
TGTGCCAGCAGCCCCTGGTCCAAAAACATTCAGTACTTC
CASSPWSKNIQYF
>TRBJ2-1|TRBV10-3|TRBD2|.
TGTGCCATCAGTGGGGGGGGTAGCGGATACAATGAGCAGTTCTTC
CAISGGGSGYNEQFF
>TRBJ2-5|TRBV12-3/TRBV12-4|TRBD2|.
TGTGCCAGCAGTATTTACTCGGGTAGCGGGAGGGCGAAAGAGACCCAGTACTTC
CASSIYSGSGRAKETQYF
>TRBJ1-2|TRBV9|.|.
TGTGCCAGCAGGACCTATGGAGGACACGGACCCTCCTATGGCTACACCTTC
CASRTYGGHGPSYGYTF
>TRBJ1-4|TRBV7-2|.|.
TGTGCCAGCAGCTTATTATCAACTAATGAAAAACTGTTTTTT
CASSLLSTNEKLFF
>TRBJ1-2|TRBV2|.|few
TGTGCCAGCAGAGATTTGACAAACCGGGATGGCTACACCTTC
CASRDLTNRDGYTF
>TRBJ1-4|TRBV3-1|.|.
TGTGCCAGCAGCCAAGATCCATTCTCTGCAACTAATGAAAAACTGTTTTTT
CASSQDPFSATNEKLFF
>TRBJ1-1|TRBV14|.|.
TGTGCCAGCAGCCAAGTGAAGAACACTGAAGCTTTCTTT
CASSQVKNTEAFF
>TRBJ2-2|TRBV5-1|.|.
TGCGCCAGCAGCCGAATTCTTCTAGGGGGGGATCCCGGGGAGCTGTTTTTT
CASSRILLGGDPGELFF
>TRBJ2-5|TRBV20-1|TRBD2|.
TGCAGTGCTAGGGCCCAAGCGGGGGGGCTTAGGGAGACCCAGTACTTC
CSARAQAGGLRETQYF
>TRBJ1-2|TRBV19|.|.
TGTGCCAGTGCCACAGGATCCCATGGCTACACCTTC
CASATGSHGYTF
>TRBJ2-7|TRBV29-1|.|.
TGCAGCGGCCAGGATAGCGAGCAGTACTTC
CSGQDSEQYF
>TRBJ2-5|TRBV7-2|TRBD1|few
TGTGCCAGCAGCTTAGAGGGACAGGGGCCGCCTCGGTTCTTC
CASSLEGQGPPRFF
>TRBJ1-4|TRBV30|.|.
TGTGCCTGGAGTGTTAGTGGGAGGTCGGATGAAAAACTGTTTTTT
CAWSVSGRSDEKLFF
>TRBJ2-3|TRBV12-3/TRBV12-4|TRBD2|many
TGTGCCAGCAGTCTAGCGGGGGGCGCAGATACGCAGTATTTT
CASSLAGGADTQYF
>TRBJ2-1|TRBV15|TRBD2|.
TGTGCCACCAGCAGTGCCCTGAGTAGCGGGAGTCGTAGTGAGCAGTTCTTC
CATSSALSSGSRSEQFF
>TRBJ2-5|TRBV7-9|.|.
TGTGCCAGCCGTTTCCAGGGAAGAGAGACCCAGTACTTC
CASRFQGRETQYF
>TRBJ2-4|TRBV7-9|.|few
TGTGCCAGCAGCTTCCCCCAGGGTGAGGCCAAAAACATTCAGTACTTC
CASSFPQGEAKNIQYF
>TRBJ1-1|TRBV12-3/TRBV12-4|.|.
TGTGCCAGCAGTGCCAGGCAGTCCACTGAAGCTTTCTTT
CASSARQSTEAFF
>TRBJ2-6|TRBV29-1|.|once
TGCAGCGTTGGCGACGTTGGCTCTGGGGCCAACGTCCTGACTTTC
CSVGDVGSGANVLTF
>TRBJ2-5|TRBV6-6|.|many
TGTGCCAGCAGTTACTGGGGGGGCCTTGAGGAGACCCAGTACTTC
CASSYWGGLEETQYF
>TRBJ2-1|TRBV28|.|few
TGTGCCAGCAGTTTGCCCACCCAACTAGTTCAGACCTACAATGAGCAGTTCTTC
CASSLPTQLVQTYNEQFF
>TRBJ1-4|TRBV6-6|TRBD1|.
TGTGCCAGCAGCTCCGGGACAGGGGGCTTTGGCGAAAAACTGTTTTTT
CASSSGTGGFGEKLFF
>TRBJ2-7|TRBV20-1|TRBD1|few
TGCAGTGCAAACGACAGGGTCGCCTACGAGCAGTACTTC
CSANDRVAYEQYF
>TRBJ1-6|TRBV7-2|.|.
TGTGCCAGCAGCCCCCAGACAGGAGATAATTCACCCCTCCACTTT
CASSPQTGDNSPLHF
>TRBJ2-3|TRBV5-1|TRBD2|.
TGCGCCAGCAGCAGACCCAAGCGGGAGGGGCTTCTTTACACAGATACGCAGTATTTT
CASSRPKREGLLYTDTQYF
>TRBJ1-1|TRBV9|TRBD1|.
TGTGCCAGCAGCGTGTCCCAGGACAGGGGGAAAGCTTTCTTT
CASSVSQDRGKAFF
>TRBJ1-6|TRBV27|.|few
TGTGCCAGCAGTCCTACACAGGGAGTTAATTCACCCCTCCACTTT
CASSPTQGVNSPLHF
>TRBJ2-5|TRBV2|.|.
TGTGCCAGCAGTGGGCTGACAACCCAGTACTTC
CASSGLTTQYF
>TRBJ1-2|TRBV29-1|.|.
TGCAGCGTCGTGGGGGATAATGGCTACACCTTC
CSVVGDNGYTF
>TRBJ2-1|TRBV4-1|.|few
TGCGCCAGCAGCCAAGACGTGGTGTATCTATATGAGCAGTTCTTC
CASSQDVVYLYEQFF
>TRBJ2-1|TRBV9|TRBD2|.
TGTGCCAGCAGCGTAGGACTAGCGGGGGCCTCGCGTTCCCATGAGCAGTTCTTC
CASSVGLAGASRSHEQFF
>TRBJ1-5|TRBV2|TRBD1|.
TGTGCCAGCAGTGAGCAACAGGGGGCCCACAATCAGCCCCAGCATTTT
CASSEQQGAHNQPQHF
>TRBJ2-7|TRBV28|.|many
TGTGCCAGCAGTTTGACCCGGGGCTCCTACGAGCAGTACTTC
CASSLTRGSYEQYF
>TRBJ2-3|TRBV27|.|few
TGTGCCAGCAGCCCCTATGCCGATAGATCGCAGTATTTT
CASSPYADRSQYF
>TRBJ2-5|TRBV6-5|TRBD1|few
TGTGCCAGCAGCGTTAGACAGGGGGCGAAGGAGACCCAGTACTTC
CASSVRQGAKETQYF
>TRBJ2-1|TRBV9|TRBD2|.
TGTGCCAGCAGCGCGACTAGCGGGGGGGCCGCTGAGCAGTTCTTC
CASSATSGGAAEQFF
>TRBJ1-2|TRBV20-1|.|once
TGCAGTGCTAGAGGACAGGACTATGGCTACACCTTC
CSARGQDYGYTF
>TRBJ2-1|TRBV20-1|.|.
TGCAGTGCTAGAAGGGTTGGGGGAGAGTACAATGAGCAGTTCTTC
CSARRVGGEYNEQFF
>TRBJ2-7|TRBV27|.|.
TGTGCCAGCGGGTTGTACAGGGACGAGCAGTACTTC
CASGLYRDEQYF
>TRBJ2-4|TRBV19|.|.
TGTGCCAGTAGTATGACATGGTGGGGGAACATTCAGTACTTC
CASSMTWWGNIQYF
>TRBJ2-3|TRBV25-1|.|few
TGTGCCAGTAGCATACAGGGTGGCACAGATACGCAGTATTTT
CASSIQGGTDTQYF
>TRBJ2-7|TRBV4-1|TRBD2|.
TGCGCCAGCAGCCAAGATACGCCTAGCGGGCGTAGCTCCTACGAGCAGTACTTC
CASSQDTPSGRSSYEQYF
>TRBJ2-1|TRBV18|TRBD2|.
TGTGCCAGCTCACCACGAACCGGACTAGCTGGTGAGCAGTTCTTC
CASSPRTGLAGEQFF
>TRBJ2-7|TRBV28|.|few
TGTGCCAGCCGCCGGGAGTCCTACGAGCAGTACTTC
CASRRESYEQYF